This TCR beta chain was recovered during a study of vaccination and CD4 T cells after COVID-19. A note on this clonotype: Its specificity is not known.

Treatment meaning: roughly ten-day PBMC culture with coronavirus spike peptide pools or control peptides (ViraFEST assay). Before the COVID-19 pandemic (2011-2018), CD4+ T cells were obtained from the unexposed donor. The CDR3 has 15 amino acids. Trimming stripped 6 bases from V and 2 bases from J, with 14 bases between. Germline lookup yields CDR1 MNHEY and CDR2 SVGEGT. Oncomine TCR Beta short-read sequencing was applied to DNA from cultured CD4+ T cells. Cultures of CD4+ T cells served as the source for extracting genomic DNA. MiXCR, applied by TCRdb to the PCR reads, yields one record per CDR3 protein. This table has around 10,000 distinct CDR3 sequences, less than 35% appearing once.

V is TRBV6-2 or TRBV6-3 and J is TRBJ2-1; D uncertain. This TCR was sampled from a human donor in good health. Sequencing input: CD4+ T cells from blood, cultured in vitro. The chain's CDR3 is CASSPDSTAYNEQFF. The CDR3 nucleotides are TGTGCCAGCAGCCCCGACTCGACGGCCTACAATGAGCAGTTCTTC.